This paragraph reports one TCR beta chain. Its antigen is undetermined. CDR3 length: 14 amino acids. After removal of 6 bases from V and 3 bases from J, the junction contained 2 bases not matched to a gene. This entry is derived from a study of post-analysis software for immune sequencing data. Regarding the study as a whole: Significantly lower normalized Chao1 diversity was seen in multiple sclerosis patients than in controls. Compared with controls, patients had more of about 5 TRBV segments, including TRBV5-6, TRBV5-1 and TRBV20-1.

TCR beta libraries were prepared from cDNA with unique molecular identifiers. From around 0.96 to 9.9 million T cells, 400,000 to 550,000 cDNA molecules were obtained. TCRdb reprocessed the PCR reads via MiXCR and lists one record per CDR3 protein. The sample yields approximately 570,000 distinct CDR3 sequences, 44% seen once. The sample taken for sequencing was blood. The chain recombines TRBV12-3 or TRBV12-4 with TRBJ1-6; 7 bases match TRBD1. The receptor's source is a girl aged 10 to 17 with multiple sclerosis. For the CDR3, the DNA is TGTGCCAGCAGCCACAGGGGCTATAATTCACCCCTCCACTTT. Its protein is CASSHRGYNSPLHF.